The present entry profiles one TCR beta chain with its context. In its sample, this clone was seen once. Its antigen specificity is not known. Base qualities were left out, and no much larger clone turns up one base away. These data are taken from a study of control samples from healthy donors and cancer patients (dated by TCRdb to about 2020). Spanning cysteine to phenylalanine, the CDR3 consists of 14 amino acids. Of all the DNA, just the CDR3 is kept, 42 bases in frame from base 1. V gives up 1 base and J gives up 2 bases, and the segment between their germline ends measures 9 bases. Based on the germline V gene, the CDR1 and CDR2 sequences are SGHTA and FQGTGA. Library preparation employed the immunoSEQ multiplex PCR assay. TCRdb's version of the immuneACCESS table is confined to in-frame rearrangements and falls short of the full clone set. An unresolved V gene accounts for under half of the shortfall where checked; the remainder is of unknown origin. Within this sample are 80,000 to 100,000 clones, with 80% to 90% of them counted one time only. The biggest ten clones account for about 14% of the sample.

The sequenced sample consisted of blood. The sequence derives from a man aged 25 to 45 in good health. Recombination connected TRBV7-3 to TRBJ2-7; TRBD2 is perhaps the D gene, given 5 matching bases. The CDR3 region has the sequence CASSLRLTTYEQYF. The DNA is TGTGCCAGCAGCTTAAGACTAACTACCTACGAGCAGTACTTC.